The 20 T cell receptor beta chains in this list originate from one sample, sequenced in a study of T-cell memory formation after mild COVID-19. TCRdb fed the 5' RACE reads into MiXCR, producing one record per CDR3 protein. This table has hundreds of thousands of distinct CDR3 sequences, approximately 19% appearing once. What was sequenced was PBMCs or a T cell subset sorted from them (not recorded which). The source is a man younger than 35 who had mild COVID-19 (a few samples of this study predate the infection). Cell type and time point are not known.

This chain uses TRBV7-2 with TRBJ1-1; D unclear. Trimming cost V 2 bases and J 0 bases, with 10 bases left between them. The germline CDR1 and CDR2 sequences are SGHTA and FQGNSA. CDR3 length: 15 residues. CDR3 in DNA: TGTGCCAGCAGCTTAATGGAATATATGAACACTGAAGCTTTCTTT. It is translated as CASSLMEYMNTEAFF.

In its sample, this clonotype was seen a few times. V gene TRBV14 combines with J gene TRBJ1-5; D unclear. Germline V gene sequence: CDR1 SGHDN, CDR2 FVKESK. With 3 bases removed from V and 6 bases from J, the gap between germline ends came to 9 bases. The CDR3 is 13 amino acids. The CDR3 region is CASSQMYGQPQHF. CDR3 coding DNA: TGTGCCAGCAGCCAGATGTACGGTCAGCCCCAGCATTTT.

As for this clonotype: The junction and the germline gene differ at one end; a read error may be behind it. This sequence joins TRBV3-1 and TRBJ2-5, with 8 positions matching TRBD1. The CDR3 has 14 residues. Germline V gene data show CDR1 as LGHDT and CDR2 as YNNKEL (reference sequence). CDR3 nucleotide sequence: TGTGCCAGCAGCCGAGGACAGGGTCAAGAGACCAAGTACTTC. This codes for CASSRGQGQETKYF.

The table lists this clonotype with a few counts. This sequence joins TRBV4-3 and TRBJ2-5, with TRBD1 identical over 7 bases. The CDR3 runs 15 residues. The ends lost 4 bases at V and 1 base at J; junction bases unmatched: 6. Germline values: CDR1 LGHNA, CDR2 YSLEER. The CDR3 DNA is TGCGCCAGCAGCCGGTCCGGGACAGTCCAAGAGACCCAGTACTTC. Protein sequence: CASSRSGTVQETQYF.

This clonotype has only a few counts. The V call is TRBV5-4, the J call TRBJ2-2; D unresolved. Trimming removed 4 bases at V and 6 bases at J, with 10 bases between. This CDR3 has 13 residues. CDR1 and CDR2 (germline): SGHNT, YYREEE (reference sequence). The DNA of the CDR3 is TGTGCCAGCAGCCCCTCGGCTCCCGGGGAGCTGTTTTTT. This gives the protein CASSPSAPGELFF. Looking up the rest from reference TRBV5-4 and TRBJ2-2 gives the full variable domain: ETGVTQSPTHLIKTRGQQVTLRCSSQSGHNTVSWYQQALGQGPQFIFQYYREEENGRGNFPPRFSGLQFPNYSSELNVNALELDDSALYLCASSPSAPGELFFGEGSRLTVL.

This clonotype was counted at least ten times. The chain has TRBV4-3 and TRBJ1-6; 7 nucleotides match TRBD1. CDR1 and CDR2 (germline): LGHNA, YSLEER. This CDR3 comprises 17 residues. Unmatched junction bases numbered 15, after V lost 5 bases and J lost 8 bases. CDR3 coding DNA: TGCGCCAGCAGCTCCAATCCGGGACAGCGATTGGATTCACCCCTCCACTTT. As protein: CASSSNPGQRLDSPLHF.

This clonotype has ten or more counts. The rearrangement joins TRBV3-1 to TRBJ2-3, with 12 bases that match TRBD1. Germline loops: CDR1 LGHDT, CDR2 YNNKEL (reference sequence). This CDR3 spans 15 amino acids. J was trimmed by 4 bases and V by 4 bases; bases with no gene match: 3. This CDR3 reads CASSPGTGGADTQYF. The DNA for the CDR3 is TGTGCCAGCAGCCCCGGGACAGGGGGCGCAGATACGCAGTATTTT.

This clonotype has more than one count but fewer than ten. The chain uses TRBV12-3 or TRBV12-4 and TRBJ1-4; D is perhaps TRBD1 (5 bases). The CDR3 covers 15 residues. V lost 7 bases to trimming and J lost 4 bases, with 16 bases between them. The CDR3 DNA follows: TGTGCCAGCACGATCCAAGGGGCCTATAATGAAAAACTGTTTTTT. Translation gives CASTIQGAYNEKLFF.

This clonotype was observed a handful of times. The rearrangement joins TRBV12-3 or TRBV12-4 to TRBJ1-1; D is possibly TRBD1 (6 bases). V shed 3 bases and J shed 11 bases, with 16 bases lying between them. The CDR3 is made up of 13 amino acids. CDR3 residues: CASSLRRPGAAFF. The CDR3 DNA reads TGTGCCAGCAGTTTGAGGCGACCGGGGGCGGCTTTCTTT.

This clonotype has a handful of counts. V gene TRBV5-1 combines with J gene TRBJ1-5; D is possibly TRBD1 (5 bases). The CDR3 covers 13 residues. From germline, CDR1 is SGHRS and CDR2 YFSETQ. Trimming took off 7 bases at V and 2 bases at J, with 10 bases between the two ends. The CDR3 bases are TGCGCCAGCCCCGGGGGTTGCAATCAGCCCCAGCATTTT. Translating it yields CASPGGCNQPQHF.

This clonotype was seen more than once but under ten times. The chain employs TRBV7-2 and TRBJ1-2, with D uncertain. This CDR3 spans 12 amino acids. Deletions cut 3 bases from V and 0 bases from J, with 2 bases between. Germline V gene data show CDR1 as SGHTA and CDR2 as FQGNSA. In DNA, the CDR3 is TGTGCCAGCAGCTTTACTAACTATGGCTACACCTTC. It specifies CASSFTNYGYTF.

The chain links TRBV12-3 or TRBV12-4 to TRBJ2-1, with 11 bases identical to TRBD2. Trimming cost V 3 bases and J 4 bases; bases outside gene matches: 5. The CDR3 length is 16 residues. The chain's CDR3 is CASSFLAGGHYNEQFF. The CDR3 coding sequence is TGTGCCAGCAGTTTCTTAGCGGGGGGGCATTACAATGAGCAGTTCTTC.

This clonotype showed up just a few times. V is TRBV5-1 and J is TRBJ2-6; D unclear. Trimming cost V 5 bases and J 2 bases, with 11 bases left between them. The CDR3 extends over 15 amino acids. Germline values: CDR1 SGHRS, CDR2 YFSETQ. The CDR3 DNA follows: TGCGCCAGCAGACCAAGGGTAGCTGGGGCCAACGTCCTGACTTTC. Its protein is CASRPRVAGANVLTF.

The chain couples TRBV6-2 or TRBV6-3 to TRBJ2-2, with D possibly TRBD1 on 6 matching bases. Germline V CDR1 and CDR2: MNHEY, SVGEGT. This CDR3 spans 14 amino acids. Trimming stripped 4 bases from V and 6 bases from J, with 12 bases between. This CDR3 is CASSSTTGSGELFF. The CDR3 DNA sequence: TGTGCCAGCAGTTCAACTACAGGGTCCGGGGAGCTGTTTTTT.

The rearrangement joins TRBV6-5 to TRBJ1-2; D is uncertain. V lost 5 bases and J lost 4, with 8 bases in between. In germline, CDR1 is MNHEY, CDR2 SVGAGI. The CDR3 totals 12 residues. CDR3 in amino acids: CASSPSSYGYTF. CDR3 DNA sequence: TGTGCCAGCAGTCCGTCTTCCTATGGCTACACCTTC.

The table lists this clonotype with a count of one. The chain links TRBV15 to TRBJ2-3, with D perhaps matching TRBD2 (6 bases). This CDR3 is 16 amino acids long. Per germline, CDR1 LNHNV and CDR2 YYDKDF (reference sequence). Trimming shortened V by 1 base and J by 2 bases, and 13 bases separated the two germline ends. CDR3 in DNA: TGTGCCACCAGCAGAGTCCTCGGAGGGGCCACAGATACGCAGTATTTT. Translated: CATSRVLGGATDTQYF.

This chain joins TRBV20-1 and TRBJ1-1; 7 bases line up with TRBD1. V trimming: 2 bases; J trimming: 1 base; junction bases outside the gene matches: 1. Germline values: CDR1 DFQATT, CDR2 SNEGSKA (reference sequence). CDR3 length equals 13 residues. CDR3 sequence (DNA): TGCAGTGCTAGAAGGGACAGGAACACTGAAGCTTTCTTT. Translation gives CSARRDRNTEAFF.

This clonotype was seen repeatedly, ten times or more. This chain joins TRBV5-1 and TRBJ2-5; D is uncertain. The germline V and J ends were trimmed by 4 bases and 0 bases, with 16 bases remaining between them. The CDR3 loop spans 16 amino acids. Per the germline V gene, CDR1 is SGHRS and CDR2 is YFSETQ. The CDR3 loop is CASSLLEGPYQETQYF. As DNA, the CDR3 is TGCGCCAGCAGCCTGTTGGAAGGACCGTACCAAGAGACCCAGTACTTC.

This clonotype was observed a few times. V and J are TRBV11-2 and TRBJ2-3, with D possibly TRBD1 on 6 matching bases. Germline CDR1 and CDR2: SGHAT and FQNNGV. V lost 7 bases, J lost 7 bases, and 30 bases lay in between. The CDR3 sequence is 18 residues long. The CDR3 here is CASTPPAKTVKGGHTQYF. In DNA form, the CDR3 reads TGTGCCAGCACCCCCCCCGCCAAGACCGTTAAAGGGGGACATACGCAGTATTTT.

The chain is built from TRBV7-3 and TRBJ2-3; 9 bases align to TRBD2. V shed 5 bases and J 4 bases; nucleotides not matched to a gene: 13. Germline values: CDR1 SGHTA, CDR2 FQGTGA. The CDR3 contains 17 residues. The CDR3 DNA reads TGTGCCAGCAGCCTCGGGGCTAGCGGGGTTGGTTCAGATACGCAGTATTTT. Translation gives CASSLGASGVGSDTQYF.